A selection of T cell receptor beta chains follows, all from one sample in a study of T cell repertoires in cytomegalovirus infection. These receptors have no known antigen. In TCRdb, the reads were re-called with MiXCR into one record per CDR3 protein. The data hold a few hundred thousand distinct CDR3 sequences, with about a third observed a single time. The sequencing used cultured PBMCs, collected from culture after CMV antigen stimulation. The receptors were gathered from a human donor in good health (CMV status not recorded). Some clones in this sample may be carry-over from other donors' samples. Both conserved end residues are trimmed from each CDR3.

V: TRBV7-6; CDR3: ASSGTRARNEQF
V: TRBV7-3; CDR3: ASSAGLREAF
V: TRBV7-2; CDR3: ASISGGGAGRTQY
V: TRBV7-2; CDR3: ASSLGLAFQETQY
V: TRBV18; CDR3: ASSPPVRQDTQY
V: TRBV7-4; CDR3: ASSSTSGRARETQY
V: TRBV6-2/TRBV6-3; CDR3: ASSSFLGNEQF
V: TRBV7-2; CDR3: ASSLELRARVYNEQF
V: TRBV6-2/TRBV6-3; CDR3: ASSYLIQRENTGELF
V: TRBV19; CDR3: ASLNLGGRGTDTQY
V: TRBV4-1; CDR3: ASRGSDLSSYGYT
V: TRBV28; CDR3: ASSVGQGGTEAF
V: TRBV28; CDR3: ASTRGGQPQH
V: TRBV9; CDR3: ASSVLGTGALEAF
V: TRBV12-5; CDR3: ASGLAGGSGNTIY
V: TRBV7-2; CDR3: ASKDVANYGYT
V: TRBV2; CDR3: ASSRDAPNEKLF
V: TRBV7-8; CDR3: ASSLVESYEQY
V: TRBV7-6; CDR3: ASSSRADGVEAF
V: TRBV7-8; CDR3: ASSLGTTGYT
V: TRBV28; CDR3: ASSTVYGYT
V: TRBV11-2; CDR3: ASSLRQGGSTIY
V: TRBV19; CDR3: ASSISTSGSRQF
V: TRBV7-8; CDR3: ASSPGTVNEKLF
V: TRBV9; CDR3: ASSVVAGSNEQF
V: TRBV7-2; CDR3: ASSLPGQTYGYT
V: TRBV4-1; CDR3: ASSQPPQGLNTEAF
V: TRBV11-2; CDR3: ASSLEITPNYGYT
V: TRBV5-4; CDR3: ASSLRVAGGITDTQY
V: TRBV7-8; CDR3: ASFSGGPRDEQF
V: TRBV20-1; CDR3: SAGGRYTGELF
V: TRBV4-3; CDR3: ASSPFPGEREAF
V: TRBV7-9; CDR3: ASSPGLAGVYAYEQY
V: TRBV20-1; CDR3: SARRTGSTGELF
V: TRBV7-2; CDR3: ASSLNSNLAGKNIQY
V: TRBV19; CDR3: ASSMASGMIYNEQF
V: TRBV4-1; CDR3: ASSEERWKETQY
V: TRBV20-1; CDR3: SAIPTGTDTQY